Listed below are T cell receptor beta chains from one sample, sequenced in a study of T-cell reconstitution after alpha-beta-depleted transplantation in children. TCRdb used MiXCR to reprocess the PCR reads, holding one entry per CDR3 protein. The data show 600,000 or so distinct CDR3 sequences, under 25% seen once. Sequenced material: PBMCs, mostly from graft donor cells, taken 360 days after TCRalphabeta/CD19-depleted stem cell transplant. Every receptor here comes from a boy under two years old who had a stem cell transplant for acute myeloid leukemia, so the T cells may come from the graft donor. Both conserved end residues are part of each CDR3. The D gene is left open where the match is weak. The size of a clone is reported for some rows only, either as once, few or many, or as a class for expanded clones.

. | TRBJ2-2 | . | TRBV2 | CASRSTGTNTGELFF | TGTGCCAGCAGGTCCACAGGGACGAACACCGGGGAGCTGTTTTTT
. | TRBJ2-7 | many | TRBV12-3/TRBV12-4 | CASSSPDSYEQYF | TGTGCCAGCAGTTCCCCCGACTCCTACGAGCAGTACTTC
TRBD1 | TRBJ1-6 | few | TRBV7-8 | CASGGGGGDNSPLHF | TGTGCCAGCGGGGGGGGAGGGGGCGATAATTCACCCCTCCACTTT
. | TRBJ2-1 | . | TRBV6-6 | CASSYSISKQEFF | TGTGCCAGCAGTTACTCGATATCTAAACAGGAATTCTTC
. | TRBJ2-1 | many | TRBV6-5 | CASTNGGTYYNEQFF | TGTGCCAGCACCAACGGGGGGACATATTACAATGAGCAGTTCTTC
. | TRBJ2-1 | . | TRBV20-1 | CSARGSVSYNEQFF | TGCAGTGCTAGAGGTTCCGTAAGCTACAATGAGCAGTTCTTC
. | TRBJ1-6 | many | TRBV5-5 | CASSYGPPNSPLHF | TGTGCCAGCAGCTATGGCCCTCCGAATTCACCCCTCCACTTT
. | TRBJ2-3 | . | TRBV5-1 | CASSPQGPTDTQYF | TGCGCCAGCAGCCCACAAGGCCCCACAGATACGCAGTATTTT
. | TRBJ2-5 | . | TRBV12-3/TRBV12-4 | CASRSDPQETQYF | TGTGCCAGCAGATCGGACCCTCAAGAGACCCAGTACTTC
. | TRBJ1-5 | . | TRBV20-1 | CSARATGLGDQPQHF | TGCAGTGCTAGAGCTACAGGTTTGGGGGATCAGCCCCAGCATTTT
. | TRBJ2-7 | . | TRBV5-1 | CASSPQGIAVYEQYF | TGCGCCAGCAGCCCCCAGGGTATCGCTGTTTACGAGCAGTACTTC
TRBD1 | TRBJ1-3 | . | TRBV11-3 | CASSNRGQADTIYF | TGTGCCAGCAGCAACAGGGGGCAGGCGGACACCATATATTTT
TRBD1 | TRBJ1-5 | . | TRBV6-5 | CASSYSRPGQADQPQHF | TGTGCCAGCAGTTACTCGCGGCCCGGACAGGCCGATCAGCCCCAGCATTTT
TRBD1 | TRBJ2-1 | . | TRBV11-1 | CASSRLWDSYNEQFF | TGTGCCAGCAGCCGCCTTTGGGACAGCTACAATGAGCAGTTCTTC
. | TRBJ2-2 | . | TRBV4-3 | CASSQVAVTDGELFF | TGCGCCAGCAGCCAAGTCGCGGTCACGGACGGGGAGCTGTTTTTT
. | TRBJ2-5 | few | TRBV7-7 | CASSQPTGTQETQYF | TGTGCCAGCAGTCAACCGACAGGCACCCAAGAGACCCAGTACTTC
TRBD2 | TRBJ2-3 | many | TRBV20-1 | CSASGLAGAADTQYF | TGCAGTGCCAGCGGTCTAGCGGGGGCGGCAGATACGCAGTATTTT
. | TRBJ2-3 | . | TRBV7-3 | CASSLGGTVDTDTQYF | TGTGCCAGCAGCTTAGGGGGCACGGTGGACACAGATACGCAGTATTTT